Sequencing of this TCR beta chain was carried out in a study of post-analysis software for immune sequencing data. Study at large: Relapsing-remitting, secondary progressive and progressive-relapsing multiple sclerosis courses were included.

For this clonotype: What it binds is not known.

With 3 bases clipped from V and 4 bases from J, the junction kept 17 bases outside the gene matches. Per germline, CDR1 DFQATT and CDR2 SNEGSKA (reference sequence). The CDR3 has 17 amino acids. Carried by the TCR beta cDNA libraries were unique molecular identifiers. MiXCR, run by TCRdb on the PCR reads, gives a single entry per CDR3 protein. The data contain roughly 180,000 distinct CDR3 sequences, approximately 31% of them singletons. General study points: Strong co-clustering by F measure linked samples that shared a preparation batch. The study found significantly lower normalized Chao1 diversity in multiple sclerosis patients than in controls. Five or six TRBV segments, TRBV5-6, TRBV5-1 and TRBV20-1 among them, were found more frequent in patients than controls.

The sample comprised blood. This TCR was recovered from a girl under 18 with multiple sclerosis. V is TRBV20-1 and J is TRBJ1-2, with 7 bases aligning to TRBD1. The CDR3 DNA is TGCAGTGCTAGCCCAATCAAGGGGGCGCTCCCCATCTATGGCTACACCTTC. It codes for CSASPIKGALPIYGYTF.